One TCR beta chain is described in this entry. Its target is not known. Trimming took 1 base from V and 4 from J, leaving 16 bases between them. The length of the CDR3 is 16 residues. Germline loops: CDR1 LNHDA, CDR2 SQIVND (reference sequence). The sample is drawn from a study of T cell repertoires in cytomegalovirus infection. Whole-study context: The public TCR beta signatures pointed to both CMV infection and matching HLA type.

Study-level findings and limits: The response measured ex vivo was dominated by TCR beta clonotypes (HLA-C-restricted and CMV-specific). CMV carriers with the relevant HLA were identified by cumulative public TCR beta family frequency.

TCRdb called the reads again in MiXCR, with one record for every CDR3 protein. The sample has about 190,000 distinct CDR3 sequences; roughly 27% are singletons. The sequenced material came from PBMCs. The V call is TRBV19, the J call TRBJ1-2; D is undetermined. This sequence originates from a human donor in good health (CMV status not recorded). Some clones in this sample may be carry-over from other donors' samples. The CDR3 spells CASSIAPSTRRYGYTF. CDR3 coding DNA: TGTGCCAGTAGTATAGCCCCGTCGACCCGACGCTATGGCTACACCTTC.